This passage covers 24 T cell receptor beta chains from one sample sequenced in a study of Graves' ophthalmopathy and Graves' hyperthyroidism (dated by TCRdb to 2016 to 2019). These reads were obtained on an Illumina HiSeq 2000. For repertoire sequencing, TCR beta CDR3 regions were amplified from RNA transcripts. The first round of RT-PCR was done with HTBI primers and the Qiagen OneStep RT-PCR kit, and was followed by a second round of multiplex PCR, then size selection and purification. In-frame beta chains were kept once TCRdb had trimmed the public reads at Q25 with fastp and called clones with MiXCR. Each CDR3 protein gets just one entry, which takes the most common genes and DNA from the rows behind it. Here the sample has approximately 700,000 distinct CDR3 sequences; 40% occur a single time. The ten largest account for approximately 43% of the sample. Sequences were obtained from peripheral blood. These receptors originate from an adult man with Graves' ophthalmopathy.

This chain connects TRBV9 to TRBJ2-7, with 12 bases matching TRBD2. The length of the CDR3 is 15 residues. Germline V lookup: CDR1 SGDLS, CDR2 YYNGEE. With V trimmed by 0 bases and J by 5 bases, 3 bases remained unmatched. The CDR3 DNA sequence: TGTGCCAGCAGCGTAGGACTAGCGGGAGCCCACGAGCAGTACTTC. Its protein is CASSVGLAGAHEQYF.

The V and J genes are TRBV7-3 and TRBJ2-7; no clear D gene. Germline values: CDR1 SGHTA, CDR2 FQGTGA. Trimming left V 2 bases short and J 7 bases short, with 12 bases between. The CDR3 runs to 13 residues. The CDR3 nucleotides read TGTGCCAGCAGCTTAGGTACGGTTTGGGAGCAGTACTTC. Translated: CASSLGTVWEQYF.

This clonotype occurred a few times. The V and J genes are TRBV20-1 and TRBJ1-5; TRBD1 is a possible D gene (5 bases). CDR3 length: 14 residues. Germline values: CDR1 DFQATT, CDR2 SNEGSKA (reference sequence). Trimming shortened V by 1 base and J by 7 bases, and 14 bases separated the two germline ends. In DNA form, the CDR3 reads TGCAGTGCTAGAGGGGACCTTGGTTGGCAGCCCCAGCATTTT. Its translation: CSARGDLGWQPQHF.

V is TRBV25-1 and J is TRBJ2-2, with D uncertain. The CDR3 is 11 residues long. CDR1 is MGHDK, CDR2 SYGVNS, per germline. V was clipped by 2 bases and J by 8 bases, with 3 bases between them. CDR3 bases: TGTGCCAGCAGTGAAGAGGGGGAGCTGTTTTTT. This codes for CASSEEGELFF. The full variable domain, with the rest looked up from reference TRBV25-1 and TRBJ2-2, is EADIYQTPRYLVIGTGKKITLECSQTMGHDKMYWYQQDPGMELHLIHYSYGVNSTEKGDLSSESTVSRIRTEHFPLTLESARPSHTSQYLCASSEEGELFFGEGSRLTVL.

J is TRBJ2-5 and V is TRBV2; D is possibly TRBD1 (6 bases). The germline V and J ends were trimmed by 7 bases and 5 bases, with 20 bases remaining between them. Germline CDR1 reads SNHLY; CDR2 reads FYNNEI. CDR3 length equals 15 residues. Written as DNA, the CDR3 is TGTGCCAGCACCGGAGGAGCAGGGGTAGTGGAGACCCAGTACTTC. It specifies CASTGGAGVVETQYF.

Comments on this clonotype: A read error may explain this, as a much larger clone is one base away. The chain combines TRBV7-9 with TRBJ1-1; D ambiguous. The CDR3 has 13 residues. Trimming removed 1 base from V and 4 bases from J, with 7 bases in between. Germline CDR1 SEHNR, CDR2 FQNEAQ (reference sequence). CDR3 nucleotides: TGTGCCAGCAGCTTAGTTGCCATCACTGAAGCTTTCTTT. As protein: CASSLVAITEAFF.

The table lists this clonotype with many counts. The rearrangement joins TRBV2 to TRBJ2-2, with 7 bases lining up with TRBD2. Germline CDR1 SNHLY, CDR2 FYNNEI. The CDR3 consists of 13 residues. V was pared by 7 bases and J by 4 bases, with 3 bases of the junction left unmatched. The CDR3 DNA reads as TGTGCCAGCAAAGGGAGGGGCACCGGGGAGCTGTTTTTT. Protein: CASKGRGTGELFF.

CDR3 sequence reads: CSARGGLAGAYEQYF. Written as DNA, the CDR3 is TGCAGTGCTAGAGGGGGACTAGCGGGGGCCTACGAGCAGTACTTC. This chain uses TRBV20-1 with TRBJ2-7; 14 bases fit TRBD2. Germline loops: CDR1 DFQATT, CDR2 SNEGSKA (reference sequence). The junction had 1 base not matched to a gene; V was cut back by 1 base and J by 2 bases. This CDR3 spans 15 amino acids.

This chain uses TRBV25-1 with TRBJ2-6, with TRBD1 matching over 12 bases. The CDR3 contains 18 residues. CDR1 is MGHDK, CDR2 SYGVNS, per germline. Trimming at V came to 5 bases and at J to 0 bases, leaving 5 bases not matched to a gene. The chain's CDR3 is CASSWGQGATSGANVLTF. The DNA for the CDR3 is TGTGCCAGCAGTTGGGGACAGGGGGCTACCTCTGGGGCCAACGTCCTGACTTTC.

V gene TRBV19 combines with J gene TRBJ1-6; D not certain. The germline gives CDR1 LNHDA, CDR2 SQIVND (reference sequence). The CDR3 length is 12 residues. V was clipped by 3 bases and J by 10 bases, with 7 bases between them. CDR3 sequence (DNA): TGTGCCAGTAGTATCGCGGGATCACCCCTCCACTTT. This sequence encodes CASSIAGSPLHF.

This rearrangement joins TRBV4-2 to TRBJ1-1, with D possibly TRBD1 on 5 matching bases. Germline CDR1 reads LGHNA; CDR2 reads YNFKEQ. The V end was cut by 4 bases, the J end by 11 bases, with 20 bases between. The CDR3 is 14 residues long. The CDR3 region is CASSPGGQDILAFF. The CDR3 nucleotides are TGTGCCAGCAGCCCAGGAGGCCAGGACATTCTGGCTTTCTTT.

The rearrangement uses TRBV20-1 and TRBJ2-7, with D perhaps being TRBD1 or TRBD2 (6 bases each). Germline V gene data show CDR1 as DFQATT and CDR2 as SNEGSKA (reference sequence). Trimming removed 2 bases from V and 4 bases from J, with 12 bases in between. There are 13 residues in the CDR3. CDR3: CSARWGASYEQYF. As DNA, the CDR3 is TGCAGTGCTAGATGGGGGGCTTCTTACGAGCAGTACTTC.

This clonotype was detected only a few times. DNA for the CDR3: TGCAGTGCGGTGACAGCCTCCTCCTACGAGCAGTACTTC. It codes for CSAVTASSYEQYF. The chain carries TRBV20-1 and TRBJ2-7; D possibly corresponds to TRBD1 (5 bases). The CDR3 has 13 residues. From germline, CDR1 is DFQATT and CDR2 SNEGSKA (reference sequence). Trimming removed 6 bases from V and 0 bases from J, with 12 bases in between.

This chain joins TRBV6-6 and TRBJ2-5, with TRBD1 matching over 9 bases. Germline loops: CDR1 MNHNY, CDR2 SVGAGI (reference sequence). The CDR3 spans 15 residues. Germline trimming cut 0 bases from V and 6 bases from J; bases unmatched to any gene: 5. This CDR3 reads CASSYSEQGAKTQYF. Here the CDR3 DNA reads TGTGCCAGCAGTTACTCGGAACAGGGGGCAAAGACCCAGTACTTC.

This clonotype was observed at least ten times. The chain carries TRBV7-9 and TRBJ2-6, with 10 positions matching TRBD1. Trimming at V came to 7 bases and at J to 2 bases, leaving 8 bases not matched to a gene. CDR1 is SEHNR, CDR2 FQNEAQ, per germline (reference sequence). The CDR3 totals 17 residues. CDR3 sequence: CASTHTTGGAGANVLTF. The CDR3 nucleotides read TGTGCCAGCACCCACACGACAGGGGGCGCTGGGGCCAACGTCCTGACTTTC.

This clonotype has a handful of counts. The chain combines TRBV5-4 with TRBJ1-1; TRBD1 aligns across 9 bases. This CDR3 has 15 amino acids. The V segment lost 6 bases and the J segment 6 bases; nucleotides outside the gene matches: 12. The germline V gene has CDR1 SGHNT and CDR2 YYREEE (reference sequence). The CDR3 bases are TGTGCCAGCACCCCACAGGGGGCGCGTACAGCTGAAGCTTTCTTT. Protein: CASTPQGARTAEAFF. Full variable domain (remainder filled in from reference TRBV5-4 and TRBJ1-1): ETGVTQSPTHLIKTRGQQVTLRCSSQSGHNTVSWYQQALGQGPQFIFQYYREEENGRGNFPPRFSGLQFPNYSSELNVNALELDDSALYLCASTPQGARTAEAFFGQGTRLTVV.

For this clonotype: The germline gene is not matched at one end of the junction; a read error may be the cause. CDR3 sequence: CASSLLASYGQYF. CDR3 DNA sequence: TGCGCCAGCAGCCTACTGGCCTCCTACGGGCAGTACTTC. The chain carries TRBV5-1 and TRBJ2-7; D uncertain. CDR3 length: 13 amino acids. Looked up from germline, CDR1 is SGHRS and CDR2 is YFSETQ.

This clonotype occurred once. Mismatch with germline at one junction end may stem from a read error. V usage is TRBV7-9 and J usage is TRBJ2-5, with D unclear. Germline values: CDR1 SEHNR, CDR2 FQNEAQ (reference sequence). CDR3 length equals 14 residues. As DNA, the CDR3 is TGCGCCAGCAGCCAAGATACGCAGCAAGAGACCCAGTACTTC. Translation gives CASSQDTQQETQYF.

This clonotype has a count of ten or more. This chain joins TRBV20-1 and TRBJ2-6; unclear D gene. CDR3 length: 14 residues. In germline, CDR1 is DFQATT, CDR2 SNEGSKA (reference sequence). Trimming pared 6 bases from V and 2 bases from J, leaving 11 bases between. The CDR3, as DNA: TGCAGTGCCACCGCTGCTCCTGGGGCCAACGTCCTGACTTTC. Translating it yields CSATAAPGANVLTF.

This clonotype was seen at least ten times. The V gene is TRBV7-9, the J gene TRBJ1-2; 7 bases align to TRBD1. The germline gives CDR1 SEHNR, CDR2 FQNEAQ (reference sequence). CDR3 length equals 13 residues. Trimming at V came to 5 bases and at J to 8 bases, leaving 8 bases not matched to a gene. DNA for the CDR3: TGTGCCAGCAGCCCCTTCACAGGGGTAGGCTACACCTTC. Translation gives CASSPFTGVGYTF.

This clonotype was seen just once. The junction and the germline gene differ at one end; a read error may be behind it. The chain links TRBV10-3 to TRBJ1-6, with 8 bases that match TRBD1. Germline-derived CDR1 and CDR2 are ENHRY and SYGVKD. The CDR3 loop spans 15 amino acids. CDR3 protein: CASSNTGQGNSPLHF. Here the CDR3 DNA reads TGTGCCAGCAGTAACACAGGACAGGGCAATTCACCCCTCCACTTT.

The rearrangement joins TRBV4-1 to TRBJ1-3; D unclear. Trimming pared 1 base from V and 2 bases from J, leaving 9 bases between. CDR3 length equals 15 residues. CDR1 and CDR2 from the germline V gene are MGHRA and YSYEKL. CDR3 sequence (DNA): TGCGCCAGCAGCCAAGCCGGCAGGCCTGGAAACACCATATATTTT. Amino acids: CASSQAGRPGNTIYF.

This clonotype showed up many times. The V and J genes are TRBV25-1 and TRBJ1-5; D possibly corresponds to TRBD1 (5 bases). The V gene's germline CDR1 is MGHDK and CDR2 SYGVNS. With 6 bases removed from V and 1 base from J, the gap between germline ends came to 10 bases. The CDR3 runs 14 residues. CDR3 loop: CASRGGGSNQPQHF. CDR3 in DNA: TGTGCCAGCAGGGGGGGGGGGAGCAATCAGCCCCAGCATTTT.

This clonotype was picked up many times. The CDR3 DNA follows: TGTGCCACCAGTGATTGGACCGGAGAGTACACCTTC. Its translation: CATSDWTGEYTF. This chain uses TRBV24-1 with TRBJ1-2; the D is unclear. This CDR3 is built from 12 residues. V gave up 2 bases and J gave up 11 bases, with 11 bases separating them. Per the germline V gene, CDR1 is KGHDR and CDR2 is SFDVKD.